This T cell receptor (beta chain) originates from a study of blood T cell repertoires in COVID-19. Study as a whole: Collection of acute and convalescent COVID-19 samples took place in the United States, Italy and Spain. Nucleic acid was either cDNA or gDNA, and it came from T cells, B-cell-depleted T cells, or PBMCs.

This CDR3 comprises 13 residues. Trimming removed 3 bases from V and 4 bases from J, with 9 bases in between. Germline values: CDR1 LGHDT, CDR2 YNNKEL (reference sequence). Data came from immunoSEQ multiplex PCR; TCRdb stores just in-frame clones and leaves some out. The sample has under 200,000 clones; 80% are singletons. V usage is TRBV3-1 (or the pseudogene TRBV3-2) and J usage is TRBJ1-1, with D unclear. Material for sequencing was peripheral blood. This TCR was recovered from a man between 70 and 80 years old with active or convalescent COVID-19. The CDR3 DNA follows: TGTGCCAGCAGCCAGCAGGTTTCCACTGAAGCTTTCTTT. It codes for CASSQQVSTEAFF.